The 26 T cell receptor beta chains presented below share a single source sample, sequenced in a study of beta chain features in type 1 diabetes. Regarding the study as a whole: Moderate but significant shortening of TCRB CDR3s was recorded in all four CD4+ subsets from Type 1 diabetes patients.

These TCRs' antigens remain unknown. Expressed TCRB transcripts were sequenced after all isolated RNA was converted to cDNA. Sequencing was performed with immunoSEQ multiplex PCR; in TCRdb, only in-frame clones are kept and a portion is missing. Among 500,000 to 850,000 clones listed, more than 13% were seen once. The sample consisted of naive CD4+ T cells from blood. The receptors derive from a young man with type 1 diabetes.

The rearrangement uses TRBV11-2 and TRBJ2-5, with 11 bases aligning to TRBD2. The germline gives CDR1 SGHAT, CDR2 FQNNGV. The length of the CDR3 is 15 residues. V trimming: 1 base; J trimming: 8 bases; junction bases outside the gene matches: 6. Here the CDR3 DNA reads TGTGCCAGCAGCTTAGGTAGCGGGGGGGGAGTTACCCAGTACTTC. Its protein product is CASSLGSGGGVTQYF.

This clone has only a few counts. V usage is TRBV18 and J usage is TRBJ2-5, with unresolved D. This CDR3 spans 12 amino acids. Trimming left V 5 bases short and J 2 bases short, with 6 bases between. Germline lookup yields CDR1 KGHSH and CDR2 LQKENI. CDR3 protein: CASSGSQETQYF. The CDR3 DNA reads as TGTGCCAGCTCAGGAAGTCAAGAGACCCAGTACTTC.

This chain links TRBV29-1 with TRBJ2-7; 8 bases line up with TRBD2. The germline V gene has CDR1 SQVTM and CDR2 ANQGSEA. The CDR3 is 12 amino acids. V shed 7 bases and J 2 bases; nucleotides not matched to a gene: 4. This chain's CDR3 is CSAWRGAYEQYF. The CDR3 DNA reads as TGCAGCGCCTGGCGGGGGGCCTACGAGCAGTACTTC.

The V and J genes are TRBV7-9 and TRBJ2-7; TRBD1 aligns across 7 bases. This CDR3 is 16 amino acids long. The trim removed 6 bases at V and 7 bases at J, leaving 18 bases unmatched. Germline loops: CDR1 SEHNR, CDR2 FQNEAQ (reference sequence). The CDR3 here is CASSPYGGTEWSEQYF. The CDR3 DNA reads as TGTGCCAGCAGTCCCTACGGTGGGACAGAGTGGTCTGAGCAGTACTTC. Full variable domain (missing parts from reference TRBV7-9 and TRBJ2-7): DTGVSQNPRHKITKRGQNVTFRCDPISEHNRLYWYRQTLGQGPEFLTYFQNEAQLEKSRLLSDRFSAERPKGSFSTLEIQRTEQGDSAMYLCASSPYGGTEWSEQYFGPGTRLTVT.

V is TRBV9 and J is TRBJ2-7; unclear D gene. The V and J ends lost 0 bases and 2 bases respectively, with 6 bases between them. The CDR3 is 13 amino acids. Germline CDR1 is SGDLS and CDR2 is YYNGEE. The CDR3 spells CASSVAPTYEQYF. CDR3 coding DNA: TGTGCCAGCAGCGTAGCACCGACCTACGAGCAGTACTTC.

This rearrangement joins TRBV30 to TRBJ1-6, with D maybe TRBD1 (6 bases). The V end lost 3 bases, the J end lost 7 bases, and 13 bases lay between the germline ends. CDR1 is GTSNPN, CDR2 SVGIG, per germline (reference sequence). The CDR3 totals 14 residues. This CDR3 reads CAWSPGAKNSPLHF. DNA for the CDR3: TGTGCCTGGAGCCCGGGGGCTAAAAATTCACCCCTCCACTTT.

The CDR3 DNA is TGTGCCAGCTCACCTTCCGGGTCGGGAGCTTTCTTT. Amino acid sequence: CASSPSGSGAFF. V usage is TRBV18 and J usage is TRBJ1-1; D gene unclear. The germline CDR1 and CDR2 sequences are KGHSH and LQKENI. The V end was cut by 3 bases, the J end by 10 bases, with 12 bases between. The CDR3 totals 12 residues.

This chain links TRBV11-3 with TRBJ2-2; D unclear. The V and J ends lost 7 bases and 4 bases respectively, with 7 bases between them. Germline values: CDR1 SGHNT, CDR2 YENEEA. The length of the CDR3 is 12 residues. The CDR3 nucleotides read TGTGCCAGCACCGACTCCACCGGGGAGCTGTTTTTT. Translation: CASTDSTGELFF. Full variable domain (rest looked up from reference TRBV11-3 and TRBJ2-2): EAGVVQSPRYKIIEKKQPVAFWCNPISGHNTLYWYLQNLGQGPELLIRYENEEAVDDSQLPKDRFSAERLKGVDSTLKIQPAELGDSAVYLCASTDSTGELFFGEGSRLTVL.

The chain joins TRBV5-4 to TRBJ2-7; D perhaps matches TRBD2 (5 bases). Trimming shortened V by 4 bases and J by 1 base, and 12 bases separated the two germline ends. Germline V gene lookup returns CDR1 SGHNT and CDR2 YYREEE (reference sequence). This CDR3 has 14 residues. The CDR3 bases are TGTGCCAGCAGCCCGGCAACTAGGTCCTACGAGCAGTACTTC. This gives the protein CASSPATRSYEQYF.

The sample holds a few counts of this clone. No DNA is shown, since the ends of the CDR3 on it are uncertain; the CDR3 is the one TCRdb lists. This chain's CDR3 is CSVGPGALTF. The chain links TRBV29-1 to TRBJ1-2. The CDR3 has 10 residues if both end residues are counted. Germline CDR1 SQVTM, CDR2 ANQGSEA.

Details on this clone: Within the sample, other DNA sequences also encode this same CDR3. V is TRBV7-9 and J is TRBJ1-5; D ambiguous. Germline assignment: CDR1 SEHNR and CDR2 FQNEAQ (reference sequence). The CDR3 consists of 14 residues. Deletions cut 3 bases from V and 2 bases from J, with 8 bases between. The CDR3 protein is CASSFGVGNQPQHF. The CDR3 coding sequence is TGTGCCAGCAGCTTTGGGGTCGGCAATCAGCCCCAGCATTTT. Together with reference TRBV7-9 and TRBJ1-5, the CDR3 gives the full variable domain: DTGVSQNPRHKITKRGQNVTFRCDPISEHNRLYWYRQTLGQGPEFLTYFQNEAQLEKSRLLSDRFSAERPKGSFSTLEIQRTEQGDSAMYLCASSFGVGNQPQHFGDGTRLSIL.

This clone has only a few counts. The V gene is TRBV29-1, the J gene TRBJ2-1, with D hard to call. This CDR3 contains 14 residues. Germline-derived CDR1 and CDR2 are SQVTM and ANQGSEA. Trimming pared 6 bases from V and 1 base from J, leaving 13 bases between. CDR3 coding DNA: TGCAGCGTCGACACCACTACTTCCTACAATGAGCAGTTCTTC. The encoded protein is CSVDTTTSYNEQFF.

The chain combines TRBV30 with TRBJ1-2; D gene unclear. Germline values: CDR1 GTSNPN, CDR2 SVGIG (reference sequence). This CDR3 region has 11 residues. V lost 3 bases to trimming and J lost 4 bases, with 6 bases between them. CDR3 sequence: CAWRQSYGYTF. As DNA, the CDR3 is TGTGCCTGGAGACAGTCCTATGGCTACACCTTC.

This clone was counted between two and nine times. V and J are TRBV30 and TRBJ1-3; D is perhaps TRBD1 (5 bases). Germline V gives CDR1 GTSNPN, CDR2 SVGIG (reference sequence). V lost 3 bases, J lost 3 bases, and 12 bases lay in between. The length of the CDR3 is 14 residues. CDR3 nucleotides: TGTGCCTGGAGCGGGGCAGGGTTTGGAAACACCATATATTTT. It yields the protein CAWSGAGFGNTIYF.

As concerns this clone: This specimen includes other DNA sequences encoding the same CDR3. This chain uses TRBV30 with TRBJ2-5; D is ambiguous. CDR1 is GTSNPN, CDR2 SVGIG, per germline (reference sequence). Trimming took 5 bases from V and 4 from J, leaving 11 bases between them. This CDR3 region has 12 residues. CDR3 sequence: CAWGARGETQYF. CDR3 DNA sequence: TGTGCCTGGGGAGCCCGAGGAGAGACCCAGTACTTC.

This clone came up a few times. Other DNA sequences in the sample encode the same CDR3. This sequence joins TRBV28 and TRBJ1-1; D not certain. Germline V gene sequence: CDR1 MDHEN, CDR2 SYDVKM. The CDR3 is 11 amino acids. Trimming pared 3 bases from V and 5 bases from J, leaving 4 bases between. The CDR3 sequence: CASSFRTEAFF. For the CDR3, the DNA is TGTGCCAGCAGTTTTCGGACTGAAGCTTTCTTT.

CDR3 loop: CASSQDEFRGSTEAFF. The CDR3 nucleotides are TGTGCCAGCAGCCAAGACGAATTCAGGGGAAGCACTGAAGCTTTCTTT. The V call is TRBV14, the J call TRBJ1-1, with a weak D call TRBD1 (6 bases). CDR1 is SGHDN and CDR2 is FVKESK in the germline V gene. The CDR3 loop spans 16 amino acids. V lost 0 bases, J lost 4 bases, and 15 bases lay in between.

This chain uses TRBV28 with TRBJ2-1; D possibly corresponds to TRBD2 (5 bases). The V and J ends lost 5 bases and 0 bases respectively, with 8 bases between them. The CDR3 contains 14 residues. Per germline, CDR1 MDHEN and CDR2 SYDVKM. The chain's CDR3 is CASSPGNSYNEQFF. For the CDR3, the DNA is TGTGCCAGCAGTCCCGGGAACTCCTACAATGAGCAGTTCTTC.

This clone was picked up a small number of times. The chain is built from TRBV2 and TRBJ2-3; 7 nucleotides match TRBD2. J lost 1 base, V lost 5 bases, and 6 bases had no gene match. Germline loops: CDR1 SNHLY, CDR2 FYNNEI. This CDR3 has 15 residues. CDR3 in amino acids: CASSLGREGTDTQYF. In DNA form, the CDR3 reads TGTGCCAGCAGTTTAGGGAGGGAAGGCACAGATACGCAGTATTTT.

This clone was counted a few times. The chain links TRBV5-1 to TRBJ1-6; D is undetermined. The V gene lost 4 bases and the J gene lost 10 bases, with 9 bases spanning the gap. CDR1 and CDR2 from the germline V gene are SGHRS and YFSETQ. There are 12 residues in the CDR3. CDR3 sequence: CASSPDRSPLHF. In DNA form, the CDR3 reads TGCGCCAGCAGCCCGGATCGATCACCCCTCCACTTT. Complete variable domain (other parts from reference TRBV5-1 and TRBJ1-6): KAGVTQTPRYLIKTRGQQVTLSCSPISGHRSVSWYQQTPGQGLQFLFEYFSETQRNKGNFPGRFSGRQFSNSRSEMNVSTLELGDSALYLCASSPDRSPLHFGNGTRLTVT.

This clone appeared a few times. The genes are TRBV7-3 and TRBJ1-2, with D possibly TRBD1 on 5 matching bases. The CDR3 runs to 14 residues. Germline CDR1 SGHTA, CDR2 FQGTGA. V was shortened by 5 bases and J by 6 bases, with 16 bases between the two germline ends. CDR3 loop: CASSRGGAADGYTF. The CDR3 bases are TGTGCCAGCAGCCGGGGCGGGGCGGCTGATGGCTACACCTTC.

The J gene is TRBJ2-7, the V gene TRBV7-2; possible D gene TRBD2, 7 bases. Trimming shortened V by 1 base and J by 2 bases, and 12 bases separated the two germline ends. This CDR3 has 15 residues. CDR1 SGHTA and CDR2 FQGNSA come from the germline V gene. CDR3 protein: CASSLEARGPYEQYF. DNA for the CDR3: TGTGCCAGCAGCTTAGAGGCGCGGGGGCCCTACGAGCAGTACTTC.

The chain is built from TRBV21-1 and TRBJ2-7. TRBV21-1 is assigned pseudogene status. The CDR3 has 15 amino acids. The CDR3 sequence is CASSKAPATRYEQYF. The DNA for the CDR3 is TGTGCCAGCAGCAAAGCCCCCGCGACGCGCTACGAGCAGTACTTC.

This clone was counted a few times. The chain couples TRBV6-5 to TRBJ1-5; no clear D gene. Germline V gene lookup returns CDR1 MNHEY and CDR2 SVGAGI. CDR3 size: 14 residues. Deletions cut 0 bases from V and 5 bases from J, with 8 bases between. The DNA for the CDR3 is TGTGCCAGCAGTTACTCGCGGGGATATCAGCCCCAGCATTTT. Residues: CASSYSRGYQPQHF.

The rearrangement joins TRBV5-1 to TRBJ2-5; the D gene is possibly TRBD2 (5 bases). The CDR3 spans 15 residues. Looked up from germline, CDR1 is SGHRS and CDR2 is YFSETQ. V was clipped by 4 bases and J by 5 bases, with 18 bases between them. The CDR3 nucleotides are TGCGCCAGCAGCCCGGGGTCGGGTAGAGGGGAGACCCAGTACTTC. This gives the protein CASSPGSGRGETQYF.

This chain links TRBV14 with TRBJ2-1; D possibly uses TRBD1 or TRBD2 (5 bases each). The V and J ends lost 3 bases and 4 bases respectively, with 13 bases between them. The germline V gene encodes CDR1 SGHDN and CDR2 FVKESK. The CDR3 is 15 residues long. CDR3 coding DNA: TGTGCCAGCAGCCACCGGGACCTGAGGTACAATGAGCAGTTCTTC. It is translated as CASSHRDLRYNEQFF.